One and the same sample provided the 30 T cell receptor beta chains below, sequenced in a study of Graves' ophthalmopathy and Graves' hyperthyroidism. RNA transcripts yielded amplified TCR beta CDR3 regions. RT-PCR with HTBI primers came first, then second-round multiplex PCR. TCRdb reanalysed the multiplex PCR reads using MiXCR and keeps one entry per CDR3 protein. This sample has about 480,000 distinct CDR3 sequences, with roughly an eighth found just once. Sample: blood. The receptor set was obtained from a woman in her thirties with Graves' ophthalmopathy.

In its sample, this clonotype was seen many times. The CDR3 protein is CVSGRGAYEQYF. The CDR3 region has the DNA TGCGTTAGCGGGAGGGGGGCCTACGAGCAGTACTTC. The chain has TRBV20-1 and TRBJ2-7; 11 nucleotides match TRBD2. Germline V gives CDR1 DFQATT, CDR2 SNEGSKA (reference sequence). This CDR3 is 12 amino acids long.

This clonotype was seen at least ten times. The chain uses TRBV28 and TRBJ2-7, with D maybe TRBD2 (6 bases). The CDR3 totals 15 residues. In germline, CDR1 is MDHEN, CDR2 SYDVKM. Trimming pared 2 bases from V and 1 base from J, leaving 12 bases between. The CDR3 coding sequence is TGTGCCAGCAGTTTAATGGCGGGACCATCCTACGAGCAGTACTTC. It translates to CASSLMAGPSYEQYF.

This clonotype was counted many times. V and J are TRBV3-1 and TRBJ1-3; D uncertain. The germline CDR1 and CDR2 sequences are LGHDT and YNNKEL (reference sequence). Trimming cost V 4 bases and J 4 bases, with 8 bases left between them. CDR3 length: 13 residues. Here the CDR3 DNA reads TGTGCCAGCAGCCCGGCGGGAGGAAACACCATATATTTT. This sequence encodes CASSPAGGNTIYF.

This clonotype came up a few times. The chain employs TRBV7-2 and TRBJ2-7; the D call may be TRBD1 or TRBD2 (5 bases each). The CDR3 totals 14 residues. CDR1 and CDR2 from the germline V gene are SGHTA and FQGNSA. The ends were cut back, 3 bases at V and 3 bases at J, with 12 bases in the middle. CDR3 nucleotides: TGTGCCAGCAGCTTTGGGGACCCTCACTACGAGCAGTACTTC. Translated, it gives CASSFGDPHYEQYF.

This clonotype was counted only a few times. This chain joins TRBV5-1 and TRBJ2-2; the D is unclear. Germline V gene data show CDR1 as SGHRS and CDR2 as YFSETQ. This CDR3 has 15 amino acids. V was cut by 2 bases and J by 0 bases, with 8 bases left in between. The CDR3 region has the DNA TGCGCCAGCAGCTTAATGGACGCGAACACCGGGGAGCTGTTTTTT. Encoded protein: CASSLMDANTGELFF.

This clonotype occurred many times. This rearrangement joins TRBV20-1 to TRBJ1-1; D is undetermined. Looked up from germline, CDR1 is DFQATT and CDR2 is SNEGSKA (reference sequence). The CDR3 is 13 residues long. The ends were cut back, 3 bases at V and 0 bases at J, with 8 bases in the middle. CDR3 sequence reads: CSASSVLNTEAFF. The CDR3 DNA is TGCAGTGCTAGTTCTGTCCTGAACACTGAAGCTTTCTTT.

This clonotype was detected a few times. CDR3 amino acids: CASSDAIDQPQHF. The CDR3 DNA reads TGTGCCTCGTCAGACGCCATCGATCAGCCCCAGCATTTT. The chain employs TRBV30 and TRBJ1-5, with D unresolved. With 7 bases removed from V and 5 bases from J, the gap between germline ends came to 15 bases. The CDR3 has 13 residues. The V gene's germline CDR1 is GTSNPN and CDR2 SVGIG (reference sequence).

This clonotype was found many times. The chain is built from TRBV12-3 or TRBV12-4 and TRBJ1-2, with 10 nucleotides matching TRBD1. With V trimmed by 7 bases and J by 3 bases, 14 bases remained unmatched. The CDR3 is 17 residues long. This CDR3 reads CASIFSGTGAGDYGYTF. In DNA, the CDR3 is TGTGCCAGCATCTTTTCCGGGACAGGGGCTGGGGACTATGGCTACACCTTC.

This clonotype was picked up many times. The chain recombines TRBV12-3 or TRBV12-4 with TRBJ2-2; 9 bases line up with TRBD2. The CDR3 length is 15 residues. The ends lost 6 bases at V and 7 bases at J; junction bases unmatched: 9. Here the CDR3 reads CASRLASGANGELFF. The DNA of the CDR3 is TGTGCCAGCAGGCTTGCTAGCGGGGCAAACGGGGAGCTGTTTTTT.

This clonotype has more than one count but fewer than ten. V and J are TRBV5-1 and TRBJ2-5; D gene ambiguous. Germline CDR1 reads SGHRS; CDR2 reads YFSETQ. This CDR3 is built from 13 residues. The ends were cut back, 3 bases at V and 1 base at J, with 7 bases in the middle. Here the CDR3 reads CASSSLTQETQYF. CDR3 sequence (DNA): TGCGCCAGCAGCTCCCTTACCCAAGAGACCCAGTACTTC.

This clonotype came up many times. V is TRBV2 and J is TRBJ1-1; no clear D. The CDR3 is made up of 14 amino acids. V shed 3 bases and J shed 1 base, with 9 bases lying between them. Germline CDR1 reads SNHLY; CDR2 reads FYNNEI. As DNA, the CDR3 is TGTGCCAGCAGTGAGTTCAGACCGAACACTGAAGCTTTCTTT. It yields the protein CASSEFRPNTEAFF.

This clonotype was counted at least ten times. The rearrangement joins TRBV20-1 to TRBJ2-7; 7 bases are shared with TRBD1. This CDR3 has 14 residues. With 0 bases clipped from V and 5 bases from J, the junction kept 7 bases outside the gene matches. Per germline, CDR1 DFQATT and CDR2 SNEGSKA (reference sequence). The CDR3 loop is CSARDSGQGDEQYF. In DNA, the CDR3 is TGCAGTGCTAGAGACTCTGGGCAGGGGGACGAGCAGTACTTC.

This clonotype has a count of ten or more. The rearrangement uses TRBV2 and TRBJ2-7; the match to TRBD1 covers 10 bases. There are 15 residues in the CDR3. Germline V gene data show CDR1 as SNHLY and CDR2 as FYNNEI. V gave up 10 bases and J gave up 4 bases; unmatched junction bases: 13. CDR3 bases: TGTGCCACCCGTCTTGGGACAGGGGTTGGTTACGAGCAGTACTTC. The encoded protein is CATRLGTGVGYEQYF.

This clonotype was picked up many times. The genes are TRBV4-1 and TRBJ2-7; D is undetermined. The CDR3 runs 15 residues. V lost 1 base, J lost 3 bases, and 13 bases lay in between. Germline V lookup: CDR1 MGHRA, CDR2 YSYEKL. The CDR3 region is CASSQGSAAGYEQYF. In DNA form, the CDR3 reads TGCGCCAGCAGCCAAGGCAGCGCCGCTGGCTACGAGCAGTACTTC.

This clonotype was picked up many times. The chain has TRBV27 and TRBJ2-7; no clear D. The CDR3 runs 13 residues. Looked up from germline, CDR1 is MNHEY and CDR2 is SMNVEV (reference sequence). The germline V and J ends were trimmed by 2 bases and 2 bases, with 7 bases remaining between them. CDR3 sequence reads: CASSLKATYEQYF. CDR3 in DNA: TGTGCCAGCAGTTTAAAGGCTACCTACGAGCAGTACTTC.

This clonotype was seen ten or more times. The chain's CDR3 is CASSWGAGSTYEQYF. The CDR3, as DNA: TGCGCCAGCAGCTGGGGAGCGGGATCGACCTACGAGCAGTACTTC. The V gene is TRBV5-1, the J gene TRBJ2-7, with 7 bases fitting TRBD2. Germline CDR1 is SGHRS and CDR2 is YFSETQ. CDR3 length: 15 residues. After removal of 3 bases from V and 2 bases from J, the junction contained 8 bases not matched to a gene.

This clonotype was picked up a small number of times. The rearrangement joins TRBV5-1 to TRBJ2-7; D remains unclear. The germline V gene has CDR1 SGHRS and CDR2 YFSETQ. V was clipped by 4 bases and J by 6 bases, with 11 bases between them. CDR3 length: 12 amino acids. The CDR3 protein is CASSAELSEQYF. CDR3 coding DNA: TGCGCCAGCAGCGCCGAGTTGAGCGAGCAGTACTTC.

This clonotype has a count of ten or more. The V gene is TRBV9, the J gene TRBJ1-2; D is ambiguous. Germline V gene data show CDR1 as SGDLS and CDR2 as YYNGEE. This CDR3 is 14 amino acids long. V was pared by 0 bases and J by 4 bases, with 10 bases between. The chain's CDR3 is CASSVDPGGYGYTF. The CDR3 region has the DNA TGTGCCAGCAGCGTAGACCCAGGAGGCTATGGCTACACCTTC.

The genes are TRBV11-2 and TRBJ2-2; 7 bases are a match to TRBD1. From germline, CDR1 is SGHAT and CDR2 FQNNGV. The V segment lost 2 bases and the J segment 5 bases; nucleotides outside the gene matches: 11. This CDR3 is 17 amino acids long. The CDR3 bases are TGTGCCAGCAGCTTAAACCCTCAGGGGGTACGAACCGGGGAGCTGTTTTTT. Protein sequence: CASSLNPQGVRTGELFF.

In its sample, this clonotype was seen many times. The rearrangement joins TRBV6-5 to TRBJ1-1; 9 bases line up with TRBD1. The CDR3 runs 16 residues. Germline values: CDR1 MNHEY, CDR2 SVGAGI. The V gene end was trimmed by 1 base and the J gene end by 10 bases; junction bases not matched to a gene: 13. Here the CDR3 DNA reads TGTGCCAGCAGTTACTTCAGACAGGGGGTCTCAGCGGGAGCTTTCTTT. Its protein product is CASSYFRQGVSAGAFF.

This clonotype occurred many times. The J gene is TRBJ1-1, the V gene TRBV6-5; maybe TRBD1 (5 bases). Germline-derived CDR1 and CDR2 are MNHEY and SVGAGI. The CDR3 contains 16 residues. Trimming removed 0 bases from V and 1 base from J, with 12 bases in between. CDR3 in amino acids: CASSYSPRTQNTEAFF. The CDR3 nucleotides are TGTGCCAGCAGTTACTCCCCGCGGACACAGAACACTGAAGCTTTCTTT.

This clonotype was counted ten times or more. The V call is TRBV20-1, the J call TRBJ1-2; tentative D call: TRBD1 (6 bases). This CDR3 has 13 residues. V was cut by 6 bases and J by 4 bases, with 15 bases left in between. CDR1 and CDR2 from the germline V gene are DFQATT and SNEGSKA (reference sequence). CDR3 coding DNA: TGCAGTGCGAGGGACACCCGTGGCTATGGCTACACCTTC. Its protein product is CSARDTRGYGYTF.

There are a few counts of this clonotype. The J gene is TRBJ1-1, the V gene TRBV27, with D maybe TRBD1 (5 bases). CDR3 length equals 15 residues. The germline V and J ends were trimmed by 4 bases and 4 bases, with 16 bases remaining between them. Germline CDR1 and CDR2: MNHEY and SMNVEV (reference sequence). CDR3 sequence: CASSSPDGGFTEAFF. CDR3 in DNA: TGTGCCAGCAGTTCCCCGGACGGGGGGTTCACTGAAGCTTTCTTT.

This clonotype was counted many times. This chain links TRBV20-1 with TRBJ1-2; possible D gene TRBD1, 5 bases. Germline V gene lookup returns CDR1 DFQATT and CDR2 SNEGSKA (reference sequence). This CDR3 is 14 amino acids long. Trimming removed 0 bases from V and 4 bases from J, with 12 bases in between. CDR3 region: CSARDLVQVYGYTF. The DNA of the CDR3 is TGCAGTGCTAGAGATCTGGTACAGGTCTATGGCTACACCTTC.

In this sample, this clonotype turned up many times. CDR3 sequence (DNA): TGTGCCAGCAGCACCCGGCCGACTGAAGCTTTCTTT. This encodes CASSTRPTEAFF. The chain employs TRBV3-1 and TRBJ1-1; the D is unclear. This CDR3 spans 12 amino acids. Trimming took 5 bases from V and 5 from J, leaving 9 bases between them. Germline CDR1 LGHDT, CDR2 YNNKEL (reference sequence). Together with reference TRBV3-1 and TRBJ1-1, the CDR3 gives the full variable domain: DTAVSQTPKYLVTQMGNDKSIKCEQNLGHDTMYWYKQDSKKFLKIMFSYNNKELIINETVPNRFSPKSPDKAHLNLHINSLELGDSAVYFCASSTRPTEAFFGQGTRLTVV.

This clonotype was observed at least ten times. The chain joins TRBV28 to TRBJ1-1; D is unclear. CDR1 and CDR2 (germline): MDHEN, SYDVKM. The CDR3 length is 14 residues. The V and J ends lost 7 bases and 4 bases respectively, with 16 bases between them. The CDR3 DNA is TGTGCCAGCATGCCAGCAGTCAGCCTCACTGAAGCTTTCTTT. Translated, it gives CASMPAVSLTEAFF.

Concerning this clonotype itself: One end of the junction does not line up with germline, which may come from a read error. The chain combines TRBV10-3 with TRBJ1-1, with TRBD1 as a possible D gene (5 bases). The CDR3 spans 15 residues. CDR1 ENHRY and CDR2 SYGVKD come from the germline V gene. DNA of the CDR3: TGTGCCAGCAGTGAGTCCAGGGATATGAACACTGAAGCTTTCTTT. Translated, it gives CASSESRDMNTEAFF.

This rearrangement joins TRBV5-6 to TRBJ1-2, with D perhaps matching TRBD1 (6 bases). V was pared by 2 bases and J by 4 bases, with 15 bases between. Germline lookup yields CDR1 SGHDT and CDR2 YYEEEE. The CDR3 loop spans 15 amino acids. The CDR3 bases are TGTGCCAGCAGCTTCGCCGGACAGTTACCCTATGGCTACACCTTC. It is translated as CASSFAGQLPYGYTF.

This clonotype was found a few times. The chain couples TRBV29-1 to TRBJ2-2, with a possible D match to TRBD2 (6 bases). V dropped 6 bases and J dropped 1 base, with 12 bases sitting between them. In germline, CDR1 is SQVTM, CDR2 ANQGSEA. This CDR3 contains 14 residues. CDR3 amino acids: CSVAGGVNTGELFF. The CDR3 nucleotides are TGCAGCGTAGCCGGAGGGGTGAACACCGGGGAGCTGTTTTTT.

This clonotype came up many times. The rearrangement uses TRBV28 and TRBJ1-2, with D perhaps TRBD1 (6 bases). CDR3 length: 13 amino acids. Deletions cut 3 bases from V and 6 bases from J, with 11 bases between. The germline gives CDR1 MDHEN, CDR2 SYDVKM. CDR3: CASSFQQGHGYTF. The CDR3 DNA is TGTGCCAGCAGTTTCCAACAGGGACATGGCTACACCTTC.